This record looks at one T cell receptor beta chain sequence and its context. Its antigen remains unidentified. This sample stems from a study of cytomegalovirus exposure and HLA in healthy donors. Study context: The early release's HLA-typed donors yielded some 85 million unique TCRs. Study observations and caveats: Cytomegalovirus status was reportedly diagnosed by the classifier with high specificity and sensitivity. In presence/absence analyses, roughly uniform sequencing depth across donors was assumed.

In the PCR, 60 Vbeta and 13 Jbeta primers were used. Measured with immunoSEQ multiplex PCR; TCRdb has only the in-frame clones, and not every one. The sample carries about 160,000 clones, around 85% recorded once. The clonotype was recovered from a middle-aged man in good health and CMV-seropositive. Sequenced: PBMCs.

The CDR3 nucleotides read TGTGCCAGCACCCGGCGCGGTTCCTACGAGCAGTACTTC. Amino acid sequence: CASTRRGSYEQYF. The chain joins TRBV6-1 to TRBJ2-7; no firm D call. The germline V and J ends were trimmed by 7 bases and 1 base, with 11 bases remaining between them. The CDR3 contains 13 residues. The V gene's germline CDR1 is MNHNS and CDR2 SASEGT.